This record covers a single T cell receptor (beta chain). Its antigen is currently unknown. The data were taken from a study of T cell responses to AZD1222 COVID-19 vaccine. Study-wide results and limits: Along spike, vaccine-associated CD4 TCRs were found throughout, with dominance at 160-218 and 743-854. In a largely white British group with more females than males, clonal diversity was possibly underestimated. Of the AZD1222 recipients, only five or six were seropositive at baseline.

Germline V CDR1 and CDR2: LGHDT, YNNKEL (reference sequence). V gave up 2 bases and J gave up 0 bases, with 17 bases separating them. This CDR3 region has 17 residues. Method: immunoSEQ multiplex PCR; TCRdb's copy keeps in-frame clones and lacks some. The sample lists 90,000 to 95,000 clones; approximately 91% were seen once. The source was peripheral blood, collected on day 0 of AZD1222 vaccination. The chain joins TRBV3-1 (or the pseudogene TRBV3-2) to TRBJ2-7, with D perhaps TRBD2 (5 bases). This TCR was sampled from an adult in good health. The CDR3 DNA sequence: TGTGCCAGCAGCCAACTCCTAGACGGGATGGACTCCTACGAGCAGTACTTC. Protein: CASSQLLDGMDSYEQYF.